Sequencing of this T cell receptor (beta chain) was carried out in a study of cytomegalovirus exposure and HLA in healthy donors. Study-level results: In an earlier analysis, productive rearrangement rates for most beta V segments clustered near 87% or 30%. It was approximately 150 TCR beta chains that were listed as cytomegalovirus-associated.

The study ran its PCR with 60 Vbeta and 13 Jbeta primers. This table comes from immunoSEQ multiplex PCR, and its TCRdb copy is limited to in-frame clones, with some not included. This table holds 100,000 to 150,000 clones, about 80% found once. A note on this clone: Its antigen is unknown.

V trimming: 2 bases; J trimming: 4 bases; junction bases outside the gene matches: 9. CDR1 SGHKS and CDR2 YYEKEE come from the germline V gene (reference sequence). The CDR3 runs 17 residues. V and J are TRBV5-5 and TRBJ1-5; 10 bases are a match to TRBD1. The clonotype was recovered from a man aged 25 to 40 in good health and CMV-seronegative. Sequenced material: PBMCs. CDR3 bases: TGTGCCAGCAGCTTTCACTTCGACAGGGGGCGAAATCAGCCCCAGCATTTT. Encoded protein: CASSFHFDRGRNQPQHF.